The clone carrying this T cell receptor beta chain has a handful of counts. Followed longitudinally, the Seattle patients had been enrolled during active infection. Authors' methods: Estimated nucleated cell counts came from reference gene primer amplification. Sequenced by immunoSEQ multiplex PCR; TCRdb stores in-frame clones only, minus some. V, J and clone size derive from that table, while D and trimming were established from the DNA sequence. The sample carries about 73,000 clones, around 77% recorded once. This sample was included in a study of blood T cell repertoires in COVID-19. Overall study: PBMCs, B-cell-depleted T cells, or T cells provided the cDNA or gDNA that made up the material.

The sample consisted of peripheral blood. This receptor was identified in a man between 65 and 85 years old with COVID-19, enrolled during active disease.

CDR3 region: CASRQRESSYNEQFF. As DNA, the CDR3 is TGTGCCAGCAGACAGCGGGAGAGCTCCTACAATGAGCAGTTCTTC. This chain uses TRBV9 with TRBJ2-1, with 8 bases fitting TRBD2. The germline CDR1 and CDR2 sequences are SGDLS and YYNGEE. The CDR3 length is 15 residues. Losses at the gene ends were 5 bases for V and 0 bases for J; bases not matched to a gene: 4.